This TCR beta chain is drawn from a study of blood T cells in healthy people across ages (dated by TCRdb to 2015 to 2017). With regard to the full study: Template switching captured roughly one uniquely barcoded TCR beta cDNA molecule per two T cells in model experiments. Donors of different ages were randomly distributed across sequencing lanes to avoid experimental bias. To track age-related changes in TCR beta repertoire diversity, the study relied on deep sequencing normalized with unique cDNA molecular identifiers. Donors were grouped into four age groups: young (average approximately 15 years), middle-aged (roughly 38), aged (around 60) and long-lived (approximately 78). For two donors (one aged 18 to 30 and one aged 80 or older), the study analyzed two additional independent replicas of 1 million unique cDNA reads from the same blood draw. The study at large found these results: Compared with the aged group, the long-lived group had more naive CD4+ T cells, fewer expanded clones and increased TCR diversity, suggesting age selection. There was a strong correlation between observed TCR beta diversity and the percentage of naive T cells measured by flow cytometry. Bulk unsorted PBMC profiling prevented conclusive comparison of naive and antigen-experienced compartments. Total diversity estimates from one million sequenced T cells were considered lower bounds and underestimates. Because donor CMV infection status was unknown, age-related changes in expanded clonotypes were potentially confounded. Observed TCR beta diversity per million T cells fell roughly linearly with age, and a significant reduction was already apparent by age roughly 40.

CDR1 and CDR2 were assigned from the germline V gene as SQVTM and ANQGSEA. The V and J ends are trimmed by 4 bases and 7 bases, leaving 10 bases between them. Measured from the cysteine to the phenylalanine, the CDR3 is 11 residues long. Only the CDR3 portion is preserved as DNA: 33 bases, with reading frame beginning at the first base. The method was 5' RACE. Sequencing was carried out with an Illumina HiSeq 2500. The second PCR ran for roughly 7 to 11 cycles and used a J-beta primer mix along with a sample-barcoded 5' primer. A unique molecular identifier was introduced onto each TCR beta cDNA molecule by a template-switch 5' adaptor carrying 12 random nucleotides. Each sample yielded at least 3 million CDR3-containing paired-end reads. The Mint cDNA synthesis kit, primed by a TRBC-specific oligonucleotide, was used to synthesize first-strand cDNA from all RNA. After uracil-DNA glycosylase treatment, a first 18-cycle PCR used universal primers M1SS and BC2_uni_R on all cDNA. The original pipeline was this. For normalization, 1 million high-quality reads were randomly selected from each sample, with every read carrying a distinct molecular identifier. Reads sharing molecular identifiers were discarded rather than binned into consensus sequences. MiTCR, with a Q25 quality threshold and the strictest error-elimination algorithm, was used for CDR3 identification, clonotype clustering and error correction. A nonparametric unseen species model with Euler transformation was used to estimate a lower bound on total TCR beta diversity. TCRdb trimmed public reads at Q25 via fastp, called clones via MiXCR and kept in-frame beta chains. Every CDR3 protein is listed once, alongside the most common genes and DNA of its rows. The authors' filters were not applied to this entry. The sample includes roughly 2 million distinct CDR3 sequences, with 49% observed a single time. In total, the top ten clones hold more than 2% of the sample.

The 35 to 40 donors, aged about 6 to 90 years, were systemically healthy Caucasian individuals from Russia. Each donor gave ten milliliters of peripheral blood, collected into EDTA-treated Vacutainer tubes. Ficoll-Paque density-gradient centrifugation was used to isolate PBMCs, with at least 7 million per sample. Total RNA, at least 5.5 micrograms per sample, was extracted from PBMCs with Trizol reagent. Naive CD45RAhigh/CD27high T cell percentages were measured by flow cytometry on a PBMC aliquot from every donor. This clonotype showed up just a few times. This receptor's antigen is unknown. No quality values exist for individual bases; no much larger clone is one base distant.

The sequenced sample was blood. The V and J genes are TRBV29-1 and TRBJ2-5, with a tentative D gene TRBD2 over 5 matching bases. The source of this sequence is a woman aged 40 to 50 in good health. The CDR3 has the sequence CSVGQAGTQYF. The nucleotide sequence is given as TGCAGCGTTGGGCAGGCGGGGACCCAGTACTTC.